A single sample gave rise to the 30 T cell receptor beta chains below, sequenced in a study of blood T cell repertoires in COVID-19. Only in-frame clones appear in the TCRdb table, and some are missing; sequencing was by immunoSEQ multiplex PCR. The table has 90,000 to 120,000 clones, over 80% seen once; the top ten hold less than 1.5%. The sequencing sample was made of peripheral blood. These receptors originate from a woman aged 25 to 45 with acute or convalescent COVID-19.

The table lists this clone with a count of one. The chain has TRBV11-3 and TRBJ2-1; the D gene is possibly TRBD2 (6 bases). This CDR3 contains 14 residues. Between the trimmed V and J ends, which lost 5 bases and 6 bases, there was a span of 14 bases. CDR1 and CDR2 (germline): SGHNT, YENEEA. The CDR3 sequence is CASSPGGGGNEQFF. The CDR3 coding sequence is TGTGCCAGCAGCCCCGGGGGTGGCGGCAATGAGCAGTTCTTC.

This chain uses TRBV6-5 with TRBJ2-7, with 8 bases fitting TRBD2. V was pared by 1 base and J by 7 bases, with 9 bases of the junction left unmatched. Germline assignment: CDR1 MNHEY and CDR2 SVGAGI. This CDR3 contains 15 residues. The CDR3 here is CASSYFTSGKGEQYF. DNA of the CDR3: TGTGCCAGCAGTTACTTCACTAGCGGTAAGGGGGAGCAGTACTTC.

The chain couples TRBV11-2 to TRBJ1-1; 8 bases map to TRBD1. This CDR3 is built from 14 residues. With 5 bases clipped from V and 4 bases from J, the junction kept 6 bases outside the gene matches. Germline CDR1 SGHAT, CDR2 FQNNGV. The CDR3 protein is CASSLRGRTTEAFF. CDR3 nucleotides: TGTGCCAGCAGCCTCAGGGGGCGAACCACTGAAGCTTTCTTT.

This CDR3 reads CASTEGRGKGEKLFF. The CDR3 nucleotides read TGTGCCAGCACCGAAGGGAGGGGAAAGGGCGAAAAACTGTTTTTT. This sequence joins TRBV2 and TRBJ1-4; D possibly corresponds to TRBD1 (5 bases). Germline assignment: CDR1 SNHLY and CDR2 FYNNEI. CDR3 size: 15 residues. V dropped 7 bases and J dropped 8 bases, with 20 bases sitting between them.

V usage is TRBV11-2 and J usage is TRBJ2-7, with D possibly matching TRBD2 (5 bases). CDR1 is SGHAT and CDR2 is FQNNGV in the germline V gene. Between the trimmed V and J ends, which lost 1 base and 7 bases, there was a span of 8 bases. The CDR3 totals 12 residues. This chain's CDR3 is CASSLGGIEQYF. The CDR3, as DNA: TGTGCCAGCAGCTTAGGAGGGATTGAGCAGTACTTC.

V is TRBV5-1 and J is TRBJ2-1; 10 bases are shared with TRBD1. V shed 2 bases and J 0 bases; nucleotides not matched to a gene: 8. The CDR3 loop spans 18 amino acids. The germline V gene encodes CDR1 SGHRS and CDR2 YFSETQ. The CDR3 sequence: CASSFRDRGSGSYNEQFF. The CDR3 DNA reads as TGCGCCAGCAGCTTTCGGGACAGGGGTTCGGGCTCCTACAATGAGCAGTTCTTC. Looking up the rest from reference TRBV5-1 and TRBJ2-1 gives the full variable domain: KAGVTQTPRYLIKTRGQQVTLSCSPISGHRSVSWYQQTPGQGLQFLFEYFSETQRNKGNFPGRFSGRQFSNSRSEMNVSTLELGDSALYLCASSFRDRGSGSYNEQFFGPGTRLTVL.

J is TRBJ2-3 and V is TRBV4-3, with 7 bases aligning to TRBD2. V was clipped by 4 bases and J by 3 bases; unmatched bases: 4. Germline V CDR1 and CDR2: LGHNA, YSLEER. This CDR3 is built from 14 residues. The CDR3 reads CASSPTSVTDTQYF. DNA for the CDR3: TGCGCCAGCAGCCCTACTAGCGTAACAGATACGCAGTATTTT.

The chain employs TRBV30 and TRBJ2-2, with 7 bases that match TRBD1. The CDR3 covers 16 residues. Germline V gives CDR1 GTSNPN, CDR2 SVGIG (reference sequence). V lost 2 bases to trimming and J lost 0 bases; unmatched junction nucleotides: 6. CDR3 sequence reads: CAWSSLGQSNTGELFF. The CDR3 nucleotides are TGTGCCTGGAGTTCGCTGGGACAGTCGAACACCGGGGAGCTGTTTTTT.

The rearrangement uses TRBV11-2 and TRBJ2-2; 11 bases agree with TRBD2. The CDR3 spans 16 residues. From germline, CDR1 is SGHAT and CDR2 FQNNGV. V gave up 5 bases and J gave up 6 bases; unmatched junction bases: 8. This CDR3 reads CASSAPTSGTPGELFF. The DNA for the CDR3 is TGTGCCAGCAGCGCCCCGACTAGCGGGACCCCCGGGGAGCTGTTTTTT.

The gene calls are TRBV5-1 and TRBJ2-1, with 8 bases identical to TRBD1. The germline V gene encodes CDR1 SGHRS and CDR2 YFSETQ. Trimming at V came to 0 bases and at J to 4 bases, leaving 6 bases not matched to a gene. This CDR3 is 16 amino acids long. The DNA of the CDR3 is TGCGCCAGCAGCTTGGAAGCAGGGGGCGTGTACAATGAGCAGTTCTTC. This codes for CASSLEAGGVYNEQFF.

The chain employs TRBV4-2 and TRBJ2-3, with TRBD2 as a possible D gene (5 bases). CDR1 and CDR2 (germline): LGHNA, YNFKEQ. The CDR3 is 14 residues long. Deletions cut 1 base from V and 4 bases from J, with 9 bases between. The CDR3 sequence: CASSQGSGADTQYF. CDR3 nucleotide sequence: TGTGCCAGCAGCCAAGGGAGCGGTGCAGATACGCAGTATTTT.

This chain uses TRBV6-6 with TRBJ2-1, with 14 bases that match TRBD2. The CDR3 consists of 18 residues. Per germline, CDR1 MNHNY and CDR2 SVGAGI (reference sequence). V lost 5 bases and J lost 4; bases outside the gene matches: 10. The CDR3 sequence is CASSPRLGLAGVYNEQFF. The CDR3 bases are TGTGCCAGCAGTCCCCGTTTGGGACTAGCGGGGGTTTACAATGAGCAGTTCTTC.

The chain combines TRBV13 with TRBJ2-7; TRBD1 is a possible D gene (6 bases). Trimming shortened V by 2 bases and J by 3 bases, and 8 bases separated the two germline ends. This CDR3 spans 13 amino acids. CDR1 is PRHDT, CDR2 FYEKMQ, per germline (reference sequence). The CDR3 nucleotides read TGTGCCAGCAGCTTACAGGGGCTCTACGAGCAGTACTTC. This translates into CASSLQGLYEQYF.

The rearrangement joins TRBV7-7 to TRBJ2-7, with 7 positions matching TRBD1. V was clipped by 2 bases and J by 3 bases; unmatched bases: 7. In germline, CDR1 is SSHAT, CDR2 FNYEAQ (reference sequence). This CDR3 spans 15 amino acids. The CDR3 coding sequence is TGTGCCAGCAGCTTAAACACCGGGACAGACTACGAGCAGTACTTC. Translated: CASSLNTGTDYEQYF. Full variable domain (outside the CDR3, taken from reference TRBV7-7 and TRBJ2-7): GAGVSQSPRYKVTKRGQDVTLRCDPISSHATLYWYQQALGQGPEFLTYFNYEAQPDKSGLPSDRFSAERPEGSISTLTIQRTEQRDSAMYRCASSLNTGTDYEQYFGPGTRLTVT.

The V gene is TRBV9, the J gene TRBJ2-3; D is possibly TRBD2 (5 bases). CDR3 size: 14 residues. Looked up from germline, CDR1 is SGDLS and CDR2 is YYNGEE. Trimming left V 0 bases short and J 2 bases short, with 7 bases between. The CDR3 region is CASSVGDYTDTQYF. DNA of the CDR3: TGTGCCAGCAGCGTAGGCGACTACACAGATACGCAGTATTTT.

The rearrangement links TRBV4-3 to TRBJ2-1, with 8 nucleotides matching TRBD2. CDR1 LGHNA and CDR2 YSLEER come from the germline V gene. This CDR3 comprises 14 residues. V lost 0 bases to trimming and J lost 6 bases; unmatched junction nucleotides: 1. CDR3 residues: CASSQEGLVNEQFF. CDR3 nucleotides: TGCGCCAGCAGCCAAGAGGGACTAGTCAATGAGCAGTTCTTC.

V usage is TRBV30 and J usage is TRBJ1-2, with D tentatively TRBD1 (5 bases). V shed 0 bases and J shed 4 bases, with 12 bases lying between them. CDR1 GTSNPN and CDR2 SVGIG come from the germline V gene (reference sequence). This CDR3 region has 14 residues. In DNA, the CDR3 is TGTGCCTGGAGTGTGGGGGGTTCCCTCTATGGCTACACCTTC. It codes for CAWSVGGSLYGYTF. Full variable domain (rest looked up from reference TRBV30 and TRBJ1-2): SQTIHQWPATLVQPVGSPLSLECTVEGTSNPNLYWYRQAAGRGLQLLFYSVGIGQISSEVPQNLSASRPQDRQFILSSKKLLLSDSGFYLCAWSVGGSLYGYTFGSGTRLTVV.

The V gene is TRBV7-2, the J gene TRBJ2-7, with D unresolved. The germline V gene has CDR1 SGHTA and CDR2 FQGNSA. The length of the CDR3 is 14 residues. V was clipped by 2 bases and J by 0 bases, with 8 bases between them. CDR3: CASSLHFSSYEQYF. Written as DNA, the CDR3 is TGTGCCAGCAGCTTACACTTTAGCTCCTACGAGCAGTACTTC.

In nucleotides, the CDR3 is TGTGCCAGCAGCCCGACTGTTGCGGGTTTGGCTTTCTTT. It specifies CASSPTVAGLAFF. The chain employs TRBV12-3 or TRBV12-4 and TRBJ1-1; D not certain. The CDR3 extends over 13 amino acids. V lost 6 bases to trimming and J lost 11 bases, with 19 bases between them.

A few counts support this clone. The chain links TRBV6-5 to TRBJ1-1; D is unresolved. There are 12 residues in the CDR3. The germline V and J ends were trimmed by 5 bases and 6 bases, with 10 bases remaining between them. Looked up from germline, CDR1 is MNHEY and CDR2 is SVGAGI. CDR3 loop: CASSSPVAEAFF. Here the CDR3 DNA reads TGTGCCAGCAGTAGCCCGGTAGCTGAAGCTTTCTTT.

The chain carries TRBV24-1 and TRBJ2-7; 11 positions agree with TRBD1. J was trimmed by 2 bases and V by 10 bases; bases with no gene match: 3. The CDR3 spans 13 residues. The V gene's germline CDR1 is KGHDR and CDR2 SFDVKD. In DNA, the CDR3 is TGTGCCACAGGGACAGGGGGAACCTACGAGCAGTACTTC. It codes for CATGTGGTYEQYF.

The CDR3 here is CASSLTGKNSPLHF. In nucleotides, the CDR3 is TGTGCCAGCAGCCTAACAGGGAAGAATTCACCCCTCCACTTT. The chain links TRBV11-1 to TRBJ1-6; a possible D gene is TRBD1 (6 bases). Germline-derived CDR1 and CDR2 are SGHAT and FQDESV (reference sequence). The CDR3 consists of 14 residues. V dropped 5 bases and J dropped 7 bases, with 12 bases sitting between them.

The chain recombines TRBV7-2 with TRBJ1-1; 9 nucleotides match TRBD1. Per the germline V gene, CDR1 is SGHTA and CDR2 is FQGNSA. V lost 2 bases to trimming and J lost 10 bases; unmatched junction nucleotides: 2. The CDR3 loop spans 12 amino acids. Written as DNA, the CDR3 is TGTGCCAGCAGCTTACGGACAGGGGTAGCTTTCTTT. It yields the protein CASSLRTGVAFF.

The rearrangement uses TRBV5-1 and TRBJ2-2, with D tentatively TRBD1 (6 bases). Germline CDR1 SGHRS, CDR2 YFSETQ. The CDR3 has 15 amino acids. V was cut by 2 bases and J by 0 bases, with 8 bases left in between. CDR3 region: CASSFRQANTGELFF. CDR3 nucleotides: TGCGCCAGCAGCTTTAGACAGGCGAACACCGGGGAGCTGTTTTTT.

In its sample, this clone was seen once. CDR3 sequence: CASWSGQASRQPQHF. The CDR3 bases are TGTGCCAGCTGGAGTGGACAGGCCTCCCGTCAGCCCCAGCATTTT. The genes are TRBV28 and TRBJ1-5, with 7 positions matching TRBD1. The germline gives CDR1 MDHEN, CDR2 SYDVKM. This CDR3 comprises 15 residues. The trim removed 8 bases at V and 6 bases at J, leaving 13 bases unmatched.

The chain uses TRBV30 and TRBJ2-1, with TRBD2 matching 14 bases. Per the germline V gene, CDR1 is GTSNPN and CDR2 is SVGIG (reference sequence). The CDR3 consists of 15 residues. With 5 bases clipped from V and 10 bases from J, the junction kept 10 bases outside the gene matches. The CDR3 spells CAWARGLAGVEEQFF. The DNA of the CDR3 is TGTGCCTGGGCCAGGGGACTAGCGGGAGTCGAGGAGCAGTTCTTC.

V and J are TRBV2 and TRBJ2-5, with a tentative D call TRBD2 (7 bases). The CDR3 length is 14 residues. Germline CDR1 SNHLY, CDR2 FYNNEI. V was cut by 4 bases and J by 4 bases, with 13 bases left in between. The CDR3 nucleotides read TGTGCCAGCAGTGTAGGGGGGGCCGGAGAGACCCAGTACTTC. Its protein product is CASSVGGAGETQYF. Supplemented by reference TRBV2 and TRBJ2-5, the full variable domain reads EPEVTQTPSHQVTQMGQEVILRCVPISNHLYFYWYRQILGQKVEFLVSFYNNEISEKSEIFDDQFSVERPDGSNFTLKIRSTKLEDSAMYFCASSVGGAGETQYFGPGTRLLVL.

This chain joins TRBV6-2 or TRBV6-3 and TRBJ1-4, with D possibly matching TRBD1 (6 bases). Germline values: CDR1 MNHEY, CDR2 SVGEGT. Trimming took off 2 bases at V and 0 bases at J, with 16 bases between the two ends. This CDR3 spans 18 amino acids. The CDR3 region is CASSYPTGQTATNEKLFF. The CDR3 DNA sequence: TGTGCCAGCAGTTACCCGACAGGACAGACAGCAACTAATGAAAAACTGTTTTTT.

This chain links TRBV29-1 with TRBJ2-1; D may be TRBD2 (5 bases). The V gene lost 3 bases and the J gene lost 1 base, with 13 bases spanning the gap. CDR1 is SQVTM, CDR2 ANQGSEA, per germline. The CDR3 spans 15 residues. The CDR3 loop reads CSVEEDFQSYNEQFF. The DNA for the CDR3 is TGCAGCGTTGAGGAGGACTTCCAATCCTACAATGAGCAGTTCTTC.

This clone was counted only a few times. This chain uses TRBV9 with TRBJ2-3; the match to TRBD2 covers 7 bases. The CDR3 is 15 amino acids. Looked up from germline, CDR1 is SGDLS and CDR2 is YYNGEE. J lost 2 bases, V lost 3 bases, and 6 bases had no gene match. Here the CDR3 DNA reads TGTGCCAGCAGCGCGAGCGGGGCCAACACAGATACGCAGTATTTT. Translating gives CASSASGANTDTQYF.